This T cell receptor (beta chain) was profiled in a study of blood T cell repertoires in COVID-19 (dated by TCRdb to 2018 to 2021). About the investigation overall: Samples from collaborators originated in the United States, Italy and Spain and spanned both the acute and convalescent phases of COVID-19. The samples were drawn from the first 160 participants of the ongoing ImmuneRACE study and from 950 to 1,500 subjects provided by 6 global collaborators. A freely available public database, intended as a resource for researchers studying the immune response to SARS-CoV-2, is where the repertoires were released. Deeply sampled blood TCRbeta repertoires from subjects exposed to, actively infected with, or recovered from COVID-19 were included in the dataset. The material from the prospective study consisted of cDNA or gDNA derived from T cells, B-cell-depleted T cells, or PBMCs. The sample metadata nearly always contained a de-identified subject ID, COVID-19 status, age in years and sex. HLA class I and class II types, where available, came from metadata supplied by the sample provider rather than from assay-based typing. On the study overall, not on this receptor specifically: The amount of clinical and demographic metadata varied by source and participant and was provided uncurated.

The immunoSEQ Assay, a bias-controlled multiplex PCR, was used to amplify TCRbeta CDR3 regions from genomic DNA. Processing in the source paper ran as follows. Nucleated cell counts per sample were estimated from amplification of reference gene primers within the assay. Sequence reads were collapsed and filtered to measure the absolute abundance of every unique TCRbeta CDR3 rearrangement. Productive Simpson clonality was computed per sample as the square root of Simpson's diversity index over productive rearrangements. Drawn from immuneACCESS, this table holds only the in-frame rearrangements with V and J called that TCRdb kept. Clones are partly lost; checked studies trace under half to an unresolved V gene and leave the rest unexplained. V and J calls plus clone size are reproduced from that table; the DNA served to infer D and trimming. Present in this sample are some 270,000 clones, about nine tenths of which were seen just once. Over 8% of the sample goes to the ten largest clones.

The collaborating institutions used their own protocols to collect whole blood in K2EDTA tubes. For TCRbeta analysis, collaborators shipped samples in one of three forms: frozen whole blood, isolated PBMCs, or DNA extracted from either of those sample types. As to this clone: The antigen it binds to is not known. The record has no base qualities; no much larger clone is one base away.

The TCR comes from a man between 40 and 49 years old with active or convalescent COVID-19. Source material: peripheral blood.

CDR3 protein: CAWSVAGEGEETQYF. The nucleotide sequence is given as TGTGCCTGGAGTGTAGCGGGAGAGGGGGAAGAGACCCAGTACTTC. The V and J segments used are TRBV30 and TRBJ2-5, and TRBD2 matches 8 of the central bases. The junction shows trimming of 0 bases on V and 3 bases on J, and the gene matches do not reach 6 bases of it. Measured from the cysteine to the phenylalanine, the CDR3 is 15 residues long. The CDR3 DNA has 45 bases and is translated from base 1. From a lookup of the germline V gene (reference sequence), CDR1 and CDR2 are GTSNPN and SVGIG. Reference TRBV30 and TRBJ2-5 proteins supply the regions before and after the CDR3; the full variable domain is: SQTIHQWPATLVQPVGSPLSLECTVEGTSNPNLYWYRQAAGRGLQLLFYSVGIGQISSEVPQNLSASRPQDRQFILSSKKLLLSDSGFYLCAWSVAGEGEETQYFGPGTRLLVL.